A selection of T cell receptor beta chains follows, all from one sample in a study of graft-versus-host responses after intestinal transplantation. Some clones are missing from TCRdb's copy, which holds only in-frame ones; the method was immunoSEQ multiplex PCR. Of about 18,000 clones in the sample, roughly three quarters were seen once. The sequenced sample was ileum tissue, obtained 450 to 490 days after intestinal transplant. Receptors originate from a human patient who received an intestinal transplant, so some T cells may come from the graft donor. Both conserved end residues are trimmed from each CDR3. A clone size is listed for some rows: how often the clone was seen (once, few, many), or a class if it is expanded.

>-|TRBJ1-6|TRBV5-1
ASSFGKFNSPLH
>-|TRBJ2-3|TRBV2
ASRVVQDTQY
>-|TRBJ2-1|TRBV19
ASSSRLAGGTYNEQF
>-|TRBJ2-3|TRBV7-2
ASSPRSAPSTDTQY
>-|TRBJ2-7|TRBV7-2
ASSSQISGGAYEQY
>-|TRBJ1-5|TRBV2
ASSEEWNQPQH
>-|TRBJ1-2|TRBV28
ASSPSAYGYT
>-|TRBJ2-7|TRBV6-5
ASSQNLAPYEQY
>-|TRBJ1-4|TRBV19
ASSMETGTSEKLF
>-|TRBJ1-2|TRBV29-1
SVVEGHYGYT
>-|TRBJ2-6|TRBV2
ASDPMGGANVLT
>-|TRBJ1-5|TRBV6-5
ASSYSGGGNQPQH
>-|TRBJ2-7|TRBV10-3
AISEGRGYEQY
>-|TRBJ1-2|TRBV19
ASKIRPGQGNYGYT
>-|-|TRBV9
ASSAGTSAYEQY
>-|TRBJ2-1|TRBV18
ASSPLAGDDNEQF
>few|TRBJ2-3|TRBV10-3
AISERDTQY
>large|TRBJ2-7|TRBV7-9
ASSSQISGGAYEQY